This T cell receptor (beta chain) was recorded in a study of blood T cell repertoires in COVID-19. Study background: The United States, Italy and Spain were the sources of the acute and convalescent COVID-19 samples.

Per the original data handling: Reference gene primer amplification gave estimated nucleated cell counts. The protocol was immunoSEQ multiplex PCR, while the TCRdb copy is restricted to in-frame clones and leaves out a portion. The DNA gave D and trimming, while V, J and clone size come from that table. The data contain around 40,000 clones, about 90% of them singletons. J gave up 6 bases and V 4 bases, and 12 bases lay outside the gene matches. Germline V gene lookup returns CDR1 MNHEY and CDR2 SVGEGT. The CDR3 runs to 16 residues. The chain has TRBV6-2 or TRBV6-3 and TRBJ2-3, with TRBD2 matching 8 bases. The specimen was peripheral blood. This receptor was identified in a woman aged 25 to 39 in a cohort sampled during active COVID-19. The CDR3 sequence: CASSSSALAGTDTQYF. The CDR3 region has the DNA TGTGCCAGCAGTTCCTCCGCGCTAGCGGGTACGGATACGCAGTATTTT.